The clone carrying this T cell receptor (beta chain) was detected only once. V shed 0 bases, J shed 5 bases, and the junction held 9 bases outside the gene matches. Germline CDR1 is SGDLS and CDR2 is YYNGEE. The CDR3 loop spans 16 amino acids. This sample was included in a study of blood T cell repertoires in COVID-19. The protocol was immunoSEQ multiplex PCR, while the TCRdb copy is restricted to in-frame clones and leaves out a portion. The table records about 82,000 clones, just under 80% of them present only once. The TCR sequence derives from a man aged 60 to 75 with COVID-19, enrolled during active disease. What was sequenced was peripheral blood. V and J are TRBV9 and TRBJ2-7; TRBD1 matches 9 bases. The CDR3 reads CASSVGGDRVWHEQYF. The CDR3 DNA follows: TGTGCCAGCAGCGTAGGAGGGGACAGGGTCTGGCACGAGCAGTACTTC.